The 23 T cell receptor beta chains below come from one sample, sequenced in a study of T cells in Graves' hyperthyroidism and ophthalmopathy. RNA transcripts provided the source from which TCR beta CDR3 regions were amplified. HTBI primers were used for first-round RT-PCR of the TCR CDR3. TCRdb passed the multiplex PCR reads through MiXCR, listing each CDR3 protein once. The sample shows around 400,000 distinct CDR3 sequences, 25% of them seen only once. Sequenced input: blood. The source of these receptors is a man between 45 and 60 years old with Graves' hyperthyroidism.

This clonotype was counted many times. V and J are TRBV2 and TRBJ2-7; D possibly matches TRBD1 or TRBD2 (5 bases each). CDR1 and CDR2 from the germline V gene are SNHLY and FYNNEI. This CDR3 contains 14 residues. The V gene lost 4 bases and the J gene lost 0 bases, with 10 bases spanning the gap. In DNA form, the CDR3 reads TGTGCCAGCAGTGTGTTTGGGGGCTCCTACGAGCAGTACTTC. Translation gives CASSVFGGSYEQYF.

The chain has TRBV10-1 and TRBJ2-2; D uncertain. The CDR3 runs to 15 residues. Trimming pared 3 bases from V and 1 base from J, leaving 9 bases between. Looked up from germline, CDR1 is WNHNN and CDR2 is SYGVQD (reference sequence). The CDR3 bases are TGCGCCAGCAGTGAAGACGGGTTGAACACCGGGGAGCTGTTTTTT. It translates to CASSEDGLNTGELFF.

The V call is TRBV5-1, the J call TRBJ2-6; 11 nucleotides align to TRBD1. Germline loops: CDR1 SGHRS, CDR2 YFSETQ. This CDR3 contains 16 residues. V shed 4 bases, J shed 0 bases, and the junction held 0 bases outside the gene matches. The CDR3 protein is CASSGTGGSGANVLTF. The CDR3 DNA reads TGCGCCAGCAGCGGGACAGGGGGCTCTGGGGCCAACGTCCTGACTTTC. Full variable domain (missing parts from reference TRBV5-1 and TRBJ2-6): KAGVTQTPRYLIKTRGQQVTLSCSPISGHRSVSWYQQTPGQGLQFLFEYFSETQRNKGNFPGRFSGRQFSNSRSEMNVSTLELGDSALYLCASSGTGGSGANVLTFGAGSRLTVL.

The V call is TRBV5-1, the J call TRBJ1-1, with TRBD1 as a possible D gene (5 bases). The CDR3 totals 13 residues. The germline V and J ends were trimmed by 3 bases and 8 bases, with 14 bases remaining between them. The germline V gene encodes CDR1 SGHRS and CDR2 YFSETQ. The CDR3 sequence: CASSSWGVEEAFF. In DNA, the CDR3 is TGCGCCAGCAGCTCGTGGGGGGTCGAGGAAGCTTTCTTT. Using reference TRBV5-1 and TRBJ1-1 for the parts outside the CDR3, the full variable domain is KAGVTQTPRYLIKTRGQQVTLSCSPISGHRSVSWYQQTPGQGLQFLFEYFSETQRNKGNFPGRFSGRQFSNSRSEMNVSTLELGDSALYLCASSSWGVEEAFFGQGTRLTVV.

This clonotype appeared a few times. V usage is TRBV20-1 and J usage is TRBJ2-3; D is uncertain. The CDR3 runs 14 residues. Germline V CDR1 and CDR2: DFQATT, SNEGSKA (reference sequence). Trimming cost V 2 bases and J 0 bases, with 9 bases left between them. The CDR3 is CSARRLQSTDTQYF. CDR3 sequence (DNA): TGCAGTGCTAGAAGGCTCCAGAGCACAGATACGCAGTATTTT.

This clonotype has a handful of counts. The chain joins TRBV18 to TRBJ2-2; possible D gene TRBD2, 6 bases. The CDR3 loop spans 15 amino acids. Trimming took off 3 bases at V and 2 bases at J, with 10 bases between the two ends. Germline V gives CDR1 KGHSH, CDR2 LQKENI. CDR3 sequence: CASSPLADNTGELFF. The CDR3 nucleotides are TGTGCCAGCTCACCCTTAGCGGATAACACCGGGGAGCTGTTTTTT.

The J gene is TRBJ2-5, the V gene TRBV15; TRBD1 matches at 10 bases. CDR3 length: 15 amino acids. Germline V lookup: CDR1 LNHNV, CDR2 YYDKDF (reference sequence). Losses at the gene ends were 0 bases for V and 3 bases for J; bases not matched to a gene: 1. The chain's CDR3 is CATSREGTGEETQYF. In DNA form, the CDR3 reads TGTGCCACCAGCAGAGAGGGGACAGGGGAAGAGACCCAGTACTTC.

In its sample, this clonotype was seen a few times. The V and J genes are TRBV5-1 and TRBJ1-1; D remains ambiguous. V was cut by 3 bases and J by 1 base, with 10 bases left in between. This CDR3 is 14 amino acids long. Germline V gene lookup returns CDR1 SGHRS and CDR2 YFSETQ. The CDR3 region is CASSSGEQNTEAFF. The DNA for the CDR3 is TGCGCCAGCAGCTCCGGGGAGCAGAACACTGAAGCTTTCTTT.

This clonotype was recorded at least ten times. The rearrangement links TRBV27 to TRBJ2-7, with 9 bases that match TRBD2. Per germline, CDR1 MNHEY and CDR2 SMNVEV (reference sequence). J was trimmed by 3 bases and V by 5 bases; bases with no gene match: 11. CDR3 length equals 16 residues. CDR3 amino acids: CASSRLGGGVHYEQYF. The CDR3 DNA reads TGTGCCAGCAGTCGCCTGGGCGGGGGGGTACACTACGAGCAGTACTTC.

The CDR3 reads CASSITGFDQPQHF. The CDR3 DNA follows: TGTGCCAGTAGTATCACAGGGTTTGATCAGCCCCAGCATTTT. The chain has TRBV19 and TRBJ1-5, with D perhaps TRBD1 (6 bases). This CDR3 spans 14 amino acids. Germline values: CDR1 LNHDA, CDR2 SQIVND (reference sequence). V shed 3 bases and J shed 5 bases, with 11 bases lying between them.

This clonotype was seen more than once but under ten times. This chain connects TRBV24-1 to TRBJ2-7; the D gene could be TRBD1 or TRBD2 (5 bases each). The CDR3 is 14 residues long. Trimming removed 4 bases at V and 2 bases at J, with 11 bases between. CDR1 KGHDR and CDR2 SFDVKD come from the germline V gene. The CDR3 protein is CATSDRDGTYEQYF. DNA for the CDR3: TGTGCCACCAGTGACCGGGACGGTACCTACGAGCAGTACTTC.

The sample holds many counts of this clonotype. The chain has TRBV20-1 and TRBJ2-5; D gene unclear. V lost 3 bases and J lost 5, with 10 bases in between. In germline, CDR1 is DFQATT, CDR2 SNEGSKA (reference sequence). The CDR3 runs 12 residues. DNA of the CDR3: TGCAGTGCTAGGCCAAGTGCGGAGACCCAGTACTTC. This gives the protein CSARPSAETQYF.

Here the CDR3 reads CSASMTGGIGWRNNEQFF. CDR3 nucleotides: TGCAGTGCTTCTATGACAGGGGGGATTGGGTGGAGGAACAATGAGCAGTTCTTC. This chain uses TRBV20-1 with TRBJ2-1, with 9 bases lining up with TRBD1. Per the germline V gene, CDR1 is DFQATT and CDR2 is SNEGSKA (reference sequence). The V and J ends lost 5 bases and 5 bases, in that order; junction bases with no gene match: 19. This CDR3 contains 18 residues.

There are many counts of this clonotype. The CDR3: CSVAGVGSYEQYF. The CDR3 DNA is TGCAGCGTTGCAGGGGTCGGCTCCTACGAGCAGTACTTC. V is TRBV29-1 and J is TRBJ2-7; possibly TRBD1 for D (6 bases). The CDR3 loop spans 13 amino acids. Trimming removed 4 bases from V and 0 bases from J, with 10 bases in between. CDR1 and CDR2 from the germline V gene are SQVTM and ANQGSEA.

The chain links TRBV3-1 to TRBJ2-5; D is perhaps TRBD1 (5 bases). This CDR3 comprises 19 residues. Trimming stripped 2 bases from V and 2 bases from J, with 24 bases between. Germline-derived CDR1 and CDR2 are LGHDT and YNNKEL (reference sequence). CDR3 residues: CASSQPRGTRQTSQETQYF. The CDR3 DNA sequence: TGTGCCAGCAGCCAACCCCGAGGAACCCGACAGACGTCTCAAGAGACCCAGTACTTC.

This rearrangement joins TRBV12-5 to TRBJ2-1; 12 bases fit TRBD2. J lost 4 bases, V lost 1 base, and 2 bases had no gene match. CDR3 length equals 16 residues. Germline lookup yields CDR1 LGHNT and CDR2 FRNRAP. The CDR3: CASGLASGGGYNEQFF. In DNA, the CDR3 is TGTGCTAGTGGTTTGGCTAGCGGGGGGGGGTACAATGAGCAGTTCTTC. Variable domain in full (rest from reference TRBV12-5 and TRBJ2-1): DARVTQTPRHKVTEMGQEVTMRCQPILGHNTVFWYRQTMMQGLELLAYFRNRAPLDDSGMPKDRFSAEMPDATLATLKIQPSEPRDSAVYFCASGLASGGGYNEQFFGPGTRLTVL.

The gene calls are TRBV10-3 and TRBJ1-2; 10 nucleotides match TRBD1. V shed 3 bases and J 3 bases; nucleotides not matched to a gene: 1. The CDR3 is 14 amino acids. Germline-derived CDR1 and CDR2 are ENHRY and SYGVKD. CDR3 sequence reads: CAISDGTGDYGYTF. The CDR3 coding sequence is TGTGCCATCAGTGATGGGACAGGGGACTATGGCTACACCTTC.

The sample holds a few counts of this clonotype. The V call is TRBV13, the J call TRBJ1-1; D is uncertain. Trimming removed 2 bases from V and 6 bases from J, with 25 bases in between. The CDR3 loop spans 18 amino acids. Germline assignment: CDR1 PRHDT and CDR2 FYEKMQ (reference sequence). The CDR3 DNA is TGTGCCAGCAGCTTACGGGTCCTCTCAGGCCTTGGGGTAGCTGAAGCTTTCTTT. Its protein product is CASSLRVLSGLGVAEAFF.

The J gene is TRBJ1-1, the V gene TRBV19; D perhaps matches TRBD1 (6 bases). V lost 7 bases and J 6 bases, leaving 24 bases between the germline ends. This CDR3 has 16 residues. CDR1 LNHDA and CDR2 SQIVND come from the germline V gene (reference sequence). The CDR3 sequence: CASTTPLRGSGAEAFF. The CDR3 DNA is TGTGCCAGTACCACCCCTCTACGCGGGTCAGGGGCTGAAGCTTTCTTT.

This clonotype was observed at least ten times. The chain uses TRBV7-3 and TRBJ2-5; D unresolved. Germline CDR1 is SGHTA and CDR2 is FQGTGA. V gave up 2 bases and J gave up 3 bases, with 16 bases separating them. The CDR3 is made up of 16 amino acids. The CDR3 spells CASSLGVRGRKETQYF. The CDR3 nucleotides read TGTGCCAGCAGCTTAGGGGTGCGAGGAAGAAAAGAGACCCAGTACTTC. Full variable domain (remainder filled in from reference TRBV7-3 and TRBJ2-5): GAGVSQTPSNKVTEKGKYVELRCDPISGHTALYWYRQSLGQGPEFLIYFQGTGAADDSGLPNDRFFAVRPEGSVSTLKIQRTERGDSAVYLCASSLGVRGRKETQYFGPGTRLLVL.

This clonotype was seen ten or more times. V is TRBV3-1 and J is TRBJ1-2; 7 nucleotides match TRBD1. The CDR3 contains 18 residues. Germline loops: CDR1 LGHDT, CDR2 YNNKEL (reference sequence). Losses at the gene ends were 0 bases for V and 2 bases for J; bases not matched to a gene: 12. The CDR3 loop is CASSQDLIIGQENYGYTF. DNA of the CDR3: TGTGCCAGCAGCCAAGATTTAATAATCGGACAGGAGAACTATGGCTACACCTTC.

This clonotype was seen a handful of times. The V call is TRBV9, the J call TRBJ2-5, with 7 bases that match TRBD2. The length of the CDR3 is 15 residues. V trimming: 0 bases; J trimming: 4 bases; junction bases outside the gene matches: 6. The germline gives CDR1 SGDLS, CDR2 YYNGEE. CDR3 protein: CASSVVSGEGETQYF. As DNA, the CDR3 is TGTGCCAGCAGCGTAGTCTCGGGGGAGGGAGAGACCCAGTACTTC.

This clonotype was seen only a few times. The J gene is TRBJ2-2, the V gene TRBV9; 8 bases line up with TRBD1. The V gene's germline CDR1 is SGDLS and CDR2 YYNGEE. This CDR3 has 16 amino acids. The ends lost 4 bases at V and 3 bases at J; junction bases unmatched: 8. The CDR3 DNA is TGTGCCAGCAGCCCAAGGACAGGGTGGGACACCGGGGAGCTGTTTTTT. It encodes CASSPRTGWDTGELFF.